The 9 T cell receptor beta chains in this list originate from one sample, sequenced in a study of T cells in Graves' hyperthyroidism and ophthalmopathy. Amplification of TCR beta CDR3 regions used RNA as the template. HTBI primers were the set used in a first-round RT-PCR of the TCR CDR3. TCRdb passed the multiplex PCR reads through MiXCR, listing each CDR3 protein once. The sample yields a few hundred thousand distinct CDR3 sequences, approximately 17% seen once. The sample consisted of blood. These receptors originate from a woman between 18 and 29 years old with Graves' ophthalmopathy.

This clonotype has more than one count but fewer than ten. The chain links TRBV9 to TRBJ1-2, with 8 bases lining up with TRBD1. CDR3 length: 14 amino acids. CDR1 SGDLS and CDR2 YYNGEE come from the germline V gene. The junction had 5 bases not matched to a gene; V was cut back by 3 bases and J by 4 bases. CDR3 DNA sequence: TGTGCCAGCAGCGACGGACAGGGCAGCTATGGCTACACCTTC. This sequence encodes CASSDGQGSYGYTF.

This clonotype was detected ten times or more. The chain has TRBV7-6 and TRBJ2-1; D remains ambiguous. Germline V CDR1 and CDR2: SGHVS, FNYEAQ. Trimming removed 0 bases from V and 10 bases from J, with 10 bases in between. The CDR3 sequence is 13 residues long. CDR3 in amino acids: CASSLAFATEQFF. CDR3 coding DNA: TGTGCCAGCAGCTTAGCGTTCGCCACGGAGCAGTTCTTC.

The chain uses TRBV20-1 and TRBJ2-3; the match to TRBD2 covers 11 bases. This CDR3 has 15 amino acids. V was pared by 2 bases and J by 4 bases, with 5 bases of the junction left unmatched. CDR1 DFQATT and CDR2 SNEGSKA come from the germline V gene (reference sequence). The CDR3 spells CSARPLAGGPDTQYF. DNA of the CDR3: TGCAGTGCTAGACCCCTAGCGGGGGGACCAGATACGCAGTATTTT.

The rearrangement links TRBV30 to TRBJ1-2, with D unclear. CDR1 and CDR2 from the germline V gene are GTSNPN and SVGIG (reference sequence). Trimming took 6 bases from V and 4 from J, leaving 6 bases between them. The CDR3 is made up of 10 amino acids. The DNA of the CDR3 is TGTGCCTGTCGGGTCTATGGCTACACCTTC. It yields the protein CACRVYGYTF.

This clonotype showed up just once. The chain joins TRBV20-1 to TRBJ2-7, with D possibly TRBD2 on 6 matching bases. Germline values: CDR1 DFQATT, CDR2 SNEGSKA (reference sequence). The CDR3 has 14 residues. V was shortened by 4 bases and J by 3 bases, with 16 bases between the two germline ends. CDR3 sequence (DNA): TGCAGTGCTACATTCGGGAGTGAAATCTACGAGCAGTACTTC. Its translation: CSATFGSEIYEQYF.

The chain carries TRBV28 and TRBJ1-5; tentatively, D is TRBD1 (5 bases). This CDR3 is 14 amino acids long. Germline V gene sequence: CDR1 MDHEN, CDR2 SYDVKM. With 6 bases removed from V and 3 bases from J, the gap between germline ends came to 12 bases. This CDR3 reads CASRRGGYNQPQHF. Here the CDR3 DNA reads TGTGCCAGCAGGAGGGGAGGTTACAATCAGCCCCAGCATTTT.

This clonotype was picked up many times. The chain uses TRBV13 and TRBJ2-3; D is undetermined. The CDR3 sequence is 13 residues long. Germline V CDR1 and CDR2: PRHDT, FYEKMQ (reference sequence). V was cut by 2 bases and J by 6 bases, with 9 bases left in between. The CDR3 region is CASSLTTWDTQYF. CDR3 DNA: TGTGCCAGCAGCTTAACGACCTGGGATACGCAGTATTTT.

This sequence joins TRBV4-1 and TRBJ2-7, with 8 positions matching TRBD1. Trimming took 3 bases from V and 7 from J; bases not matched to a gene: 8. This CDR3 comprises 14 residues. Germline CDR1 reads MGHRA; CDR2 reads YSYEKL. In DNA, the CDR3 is TGCGCCAGCAGCCAGGGGACAGGTCTAACGGAGCAGTACTTC. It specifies CASSQGTGLTEQYF.

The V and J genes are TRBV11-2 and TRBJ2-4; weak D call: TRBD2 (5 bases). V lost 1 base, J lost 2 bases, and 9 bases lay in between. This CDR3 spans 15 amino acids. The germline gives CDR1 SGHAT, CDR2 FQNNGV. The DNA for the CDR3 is TGTGCCAGCAGCTTAGGGGAGTACACCAAAAACATTCAGTACTTC. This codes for CASSLGEYTKNIQYF.